This TCR beta chain was sequenced for a study of T cell repertoires in cytomegalovirus infection. Study-level background: Based on public TCR beta signatures, there were indications of CMV infection and of a matching HLA type.

Each CDR3 protein is one row after TCRdb ran MiXCR on the reads. This sample has roughly 100,000 distinct CDR3 sequences, with about 17% found just once. Germline V CDR1 and CDR2: LGHNT, FRNRAP. V gave up 6 bases and J gave up 2 bases; unmatched junction bases: 8. The CDR3 length is 16 residues. Sequencing was done on a sample of PBMCs. This chain uses TRBV12-5 with TRBJ2-3; 10 bases are shared with TRBD2. This clonotype originated in a human donor in good health (CMV status not recorded). Some clones in this sample may be carry-over from other donors' samples. CDR3 region: CASGPSSGGYTDTQYF. Here the CDR3 DNA reads TGTGCTAGTGGCCCCTCTAGCGGGGGATACACAGATACGCAGTATTTT.